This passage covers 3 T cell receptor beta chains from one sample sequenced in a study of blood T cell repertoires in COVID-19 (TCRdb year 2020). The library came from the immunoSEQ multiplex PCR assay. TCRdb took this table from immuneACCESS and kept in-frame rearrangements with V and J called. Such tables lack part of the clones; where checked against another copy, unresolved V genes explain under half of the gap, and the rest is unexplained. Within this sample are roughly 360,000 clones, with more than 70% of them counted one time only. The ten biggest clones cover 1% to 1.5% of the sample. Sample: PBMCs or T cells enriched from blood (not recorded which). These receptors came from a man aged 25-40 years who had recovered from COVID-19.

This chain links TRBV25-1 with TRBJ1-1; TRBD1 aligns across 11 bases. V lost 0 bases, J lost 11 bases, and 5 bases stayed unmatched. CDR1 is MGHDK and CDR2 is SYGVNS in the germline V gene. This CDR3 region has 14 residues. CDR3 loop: CASSEYWGTGGAFF. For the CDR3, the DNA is TGTGCCAGCAGTGAATATTGGGGGACAGGGGGGGCTTTCTTT.

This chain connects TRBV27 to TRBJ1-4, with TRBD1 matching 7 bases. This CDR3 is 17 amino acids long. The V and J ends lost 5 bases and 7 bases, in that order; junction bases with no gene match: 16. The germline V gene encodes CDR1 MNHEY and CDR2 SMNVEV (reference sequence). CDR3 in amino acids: CASSPATGNELREKLFF. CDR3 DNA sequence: TGTGCCAGCAGTCCGGCGACAGGGAATGAACTTCGTGAAAAACTGTTTTTT.

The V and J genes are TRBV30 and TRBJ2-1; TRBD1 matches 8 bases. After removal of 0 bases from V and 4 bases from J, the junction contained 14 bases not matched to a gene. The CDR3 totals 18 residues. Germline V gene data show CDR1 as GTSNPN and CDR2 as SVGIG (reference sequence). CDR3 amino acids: CAWSVGRGPTKHYNEQFF. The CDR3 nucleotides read TGTGCCTGGAGTGTGGGCAGGGGGCCAACTAAACATTACAATGAGCAGTTCTTC. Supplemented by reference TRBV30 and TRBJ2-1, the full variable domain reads SQTIHQWPATLVQPVGSPLSLECTVEGTSNPNLYWYRQAAGRGLQLLFYSVGIGQISSEVPQNLSASRPQDRQFILSSKKLLLSDSGFYLCAWSVGRGPTKHYNEQFFGPGTRLTVL.